This TCR beta chain was sequenced for a study of CD8+CD57+ T cells in acquired aplastic anemia. Study in general: DNA recovered from sorted CD4+ and CD8+ cells had a mean of approximately 3 ug.

Genomic DNA was employed as the template in profiling TCR beta VDJ and CDR3. One entry per CDR3 protein results from TCRdb running MiXCR on the reads. The repertoire consists of approximately 220,000 distinct CDR3 sequences, with 40% to 60% occurring once and the leading ten covering just under 20%. The CDR3 contains 16 residues. CDR1 LNHDA and CDR2 SQIVND come from the germline V gene (reference sequence). Notes on this clonotype: The junction shows a germline mismatch at one end, possibly a read error.

Sequencing was done on patients that had shown CD8+CD57+ cell expansion by flow cytometry. Patients, without exception, had severe acquired aplastic anemia. Therapy had not been given to patients before blood sampling. The clonotype was recovered from a human donor with aplastic anemia. The sequenced sample consisted of sorted CD4+, CD8+, or CD8+CD57+ T cells (not recorded which) from PBMCs. This sequence joins TRBV19 and TRBJ2-4, with D perhaps matching TRBD1 (8 bases). Here the CDR3 reads CASSSHRGGTKTIQYF. For the CDR3, the DNA is TGTGCCAGTAGTTCTCACAGGGGGGGGACCAAAACCATTCAGTACTTC. Complete variable domain (other parts from reference TRBV19 and TRBJ2-4): DGGITQSPKYLFRKEGQNVTLSCEQNLNHDAMYWYRQDPGQGLRLIYYSQIVNDFQKGDIAEGYSVSREKKESFPLTVTSAQKNPTAFYLCASSSHRGGTKTIQYFGAGTRLSVL.